This T cell receptor beta chain was recorded in a study of glioma-infiltrating T cells after dendritic cell vaccination. About the study: Treatment, given 2003 to 2012, was autologous tumor lysate-pulsed dendritic cell vaccination.

Blood PBMC samples: pre-vaccination, two weeks post third vaccination, and at tumor progression. The repertoire was sequenced with immunoSEQ multiplex PCR; TCRdb's copy has only in-frame clones and lacks some. The table records approximately 100,000 clones, 79% of them present only once. CDR1 is MGHRA and CDR2 is YSYEKL in the germline V gene. V lost 5 bases, J lost 6 bases, and 7 bases stayed unmatched. This CDR3 region has 15 residues. The chain is built from TRBV4-1 and TRBJ1-6; 7 bases line up with TRBD1. The sequence was obtained from a human donor with glioblastoma. The sequencing here drew on blood, taken before dendritic cell vaccination. The CDR3 sequence: CASSSLGQANSPLHF. CDR3 bases: TGCGCCAGCAGCAGTCTAGGACAGGCTAATTCACCCCTCCACTTT.